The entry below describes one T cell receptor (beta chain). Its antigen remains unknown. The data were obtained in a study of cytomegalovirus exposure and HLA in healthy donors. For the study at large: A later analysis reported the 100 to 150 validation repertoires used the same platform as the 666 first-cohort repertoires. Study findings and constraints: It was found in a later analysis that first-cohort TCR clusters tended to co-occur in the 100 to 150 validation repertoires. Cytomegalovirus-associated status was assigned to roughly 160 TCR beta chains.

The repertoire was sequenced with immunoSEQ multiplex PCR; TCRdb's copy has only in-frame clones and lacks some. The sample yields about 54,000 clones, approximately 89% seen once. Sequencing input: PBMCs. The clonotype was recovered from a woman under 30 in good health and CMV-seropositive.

The CDR3 loop is CASSPQTGGSNSPLHF. The CDR3 DNA is TGTGCCAGCAGCCCCCAGACAGGGGGGAGTAATTCACCCCTCCACTTT. The chain uses TRBV9 and TRBJ1-6; 9 bases align to TRBD1. The CDR3 is 16 residues long. The ends lost 4 bases at V and 6 bases at J; junction bases unmatched: 8. Germline V gene lookup returns CDR1 SGDLS and CDR2 YYNGEE.